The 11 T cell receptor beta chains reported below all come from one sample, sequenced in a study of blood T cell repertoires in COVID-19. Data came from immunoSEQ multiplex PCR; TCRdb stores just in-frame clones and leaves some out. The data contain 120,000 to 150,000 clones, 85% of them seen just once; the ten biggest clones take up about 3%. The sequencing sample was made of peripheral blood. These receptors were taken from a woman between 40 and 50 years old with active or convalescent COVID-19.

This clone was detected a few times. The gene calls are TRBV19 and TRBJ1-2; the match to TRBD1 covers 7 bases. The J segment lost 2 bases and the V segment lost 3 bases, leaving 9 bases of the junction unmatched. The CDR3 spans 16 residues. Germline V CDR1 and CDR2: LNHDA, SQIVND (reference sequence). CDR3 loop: CASSIPPGQRNYGYTF. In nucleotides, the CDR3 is TGTGCCAGTAGTATCCCACCGGGACAGCGCAACTATGGCTACACCTTC. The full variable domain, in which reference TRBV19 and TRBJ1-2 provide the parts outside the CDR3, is DGGITQSPKYLFRKEGQNVTLSCEQNLNHDAMYWYRQDPGQGLRLIYYSQIVNDFQKGDIAEGYSVSREKKESFPLTVTSAQKNPTAFYLCASSIPPGQRNYGYTFGSGTRLTVV.

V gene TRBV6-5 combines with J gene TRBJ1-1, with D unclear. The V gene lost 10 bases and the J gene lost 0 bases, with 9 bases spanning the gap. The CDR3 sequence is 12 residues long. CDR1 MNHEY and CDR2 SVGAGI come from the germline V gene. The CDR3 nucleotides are TGTGCCACTCTATCCCTGAACACTGAAGCTTTCTTT. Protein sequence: CATLSLNTEAFF.

The CDR3: CASSLASGGTYEQYF. The CDR3 DNA reads TGTGCCAGCAGTTTGGCTAGCGGGGGCACCTACGAGCAGTACTTC. The V gene is TRBV28, the J gene TRBJ2-7; 10 bases are shared with TRBD2. V lost 3 bases to trimming and J lost 2 bases; unmatched junction nucleotides: 4. The CDR3 has 15 amino acids. The germline V gene has CDR1 MDHEN and CDR2 SYDVKM.

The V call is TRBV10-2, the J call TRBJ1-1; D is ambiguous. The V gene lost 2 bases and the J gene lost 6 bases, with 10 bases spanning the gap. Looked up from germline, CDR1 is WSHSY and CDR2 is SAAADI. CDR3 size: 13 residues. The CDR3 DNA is TGCGCCAGCAGTGAGGGAGGAGGTCCTGAAGCTTTCTTT. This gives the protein CASSEGGGPEAFF.

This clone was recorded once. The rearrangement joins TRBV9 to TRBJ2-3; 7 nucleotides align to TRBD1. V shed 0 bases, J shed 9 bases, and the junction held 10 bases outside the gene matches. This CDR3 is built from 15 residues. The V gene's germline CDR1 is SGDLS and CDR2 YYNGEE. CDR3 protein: CASSVGTGLASTQYF. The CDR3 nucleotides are TGTGCCAGCAGCGTAGGGACAGGCCTCGCATCGACGCAGTATTTT.

The CDR3 sequence: CASSPALGRGPNTEAFF. The CDR3 DNA sequence: TGTGCCAGCAGCCCAGCCCTGGGGAGGGGCCCGAACACTGAAGCTTTCTTT. The rearrangement uses TRBV7-9 and TRBJ1-1, with a weak D call TRBD1 (5 bases). This CDR3 is built from 17 residues. Germline CDR1 and CDR2: SEHNR and FQNEAQ (reference sequence). V was cut by 5 bases and J by 1 base, with 20 bases left in between.

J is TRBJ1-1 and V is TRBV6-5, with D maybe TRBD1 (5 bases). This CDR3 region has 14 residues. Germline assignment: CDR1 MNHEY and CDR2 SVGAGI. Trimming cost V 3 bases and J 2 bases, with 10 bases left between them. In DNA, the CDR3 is TGTGCCAGCAGTTATTTTCAGGGAAACACTGAAGCTTTCTTT. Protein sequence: CASSYFQGNTEAFF.

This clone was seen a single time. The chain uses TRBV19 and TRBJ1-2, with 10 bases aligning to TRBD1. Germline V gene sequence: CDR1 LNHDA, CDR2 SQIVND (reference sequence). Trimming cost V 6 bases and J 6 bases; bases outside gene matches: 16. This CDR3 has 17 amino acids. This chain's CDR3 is CASSSFQTGGAGDGYTF. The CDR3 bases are TGTGCCAGTAGCTCGTTTCAGACAGGGGGCGCCGGGGATGGCTACACCTTC.

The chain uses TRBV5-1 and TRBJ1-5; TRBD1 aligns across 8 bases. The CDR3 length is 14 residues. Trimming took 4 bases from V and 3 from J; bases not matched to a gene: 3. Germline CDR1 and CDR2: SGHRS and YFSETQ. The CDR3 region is CASSRTGLNQPQHF. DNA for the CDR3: TGCGCCAGCAGCCGGACAGGGCTCAATCAGCCCCAGCATTTT. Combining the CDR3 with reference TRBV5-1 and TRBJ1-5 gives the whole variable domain KAGVTQTPRYLIKTRGQQVTLSCSPISGHRSVSWYQQTPGQGLQFLFEYFSETQRNKGNFPGRFSGRQFSNSRSEMNVSTLELGDSALYLCASSRTGLNQPQHFGDGTRLSIL.

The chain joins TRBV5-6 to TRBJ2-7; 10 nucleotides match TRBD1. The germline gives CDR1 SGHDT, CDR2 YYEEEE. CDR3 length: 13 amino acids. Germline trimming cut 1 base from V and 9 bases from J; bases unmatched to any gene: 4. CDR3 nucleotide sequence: TGTGCCAGCAGCTTGCCGACAGGGGGCGTGCAGTACTTC. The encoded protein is CASSLPTGGVQYF.

CDR3 in amino acids: CASSSRGHSTEAFF. For the CDR3, the DNA is TGCGCCAGCAGCTCCAGGGGGCATAGCACTGAAGCTTTCTTT. This chain uses TRBV5-1 with TRBJ1-1; TRBD1 matches at 8 bases. Germline CDR1 SGHRS, CDR2 YFSETQ. Trimming cost V 3 bases and J 4 bases; bases outside gene matches: 5. This CDR3 has 14 residues.